The TCR beta chain under discussion was sequenced for a study of CD8 T cells in Susac syndrome (dated by TCRdb to between 2018 and 2021). Regarding the study in general: The study used repertoire sequencing to test whether antigen drove CD8+ T cell activation and differentiation in Susac syndrome. Clonality of the CD8+ T cell repertoire was compared between eleven to twelve healthy donors, roughly 14 Susac syndrome patients and under 16 multiple sclerosis patients. Points the paper makes about the study in general: The number of individuals in the TCR sequencing and HLA analysis was acknowledged as relatively small.

RNA was extracted using the RNeasy kit, and about 0.5 to 1 microgram was reverse transcribed with random hexamers. The immunoSEQ multiplex PCR assay, which covers 54 Vbeta and 13 Jbeta segments, was used to amplify TCR beta CDR3 regions. PCR amplification bias was corrected using a synthetic template baseline for primer optimization and computational correction. In the authors' own workflow: Reads were annotated to V, D and J genes according to IMGT and were analyzed with immunoSEQ Analyzer, with only productive sequences retained. Clonality was computed as one minus Shannon entropy normalized by log2 of the number of productive unique sequences. Public and private clones were assessed among the 100 most prevalent clones of each patient and control. Susac-specific clones were defined as absent from healthy and MS cohorts, over a thousand published viral clones and other ImmuneACCESS disease sequences. The public reads were reprocessed in TCRdb via fastp at Q25 and MiXCR, keeping in-frame beta chains. Every CDR3 protein is listed once, alongside the most common genes and DNA of its rows. TCRdb's processing, not the study's, gives the V and J calls here. This sample has approximately 280,000 distinct CDR3 sequences in its table, and about 85% of those were observed once. The ten largest make up 0.11% of the sample.

Points on this clonotype: Which antigen it targets is not known. No clone much larger than this one lies a single base away; base qualities are absent.

The CDR1 and CDR2 encoded by the germline V gene are SGHRS and YFSETQ. Including the terminal cysteine and phenylalanine, the CDR3 comprises 20 residues. The entry retains the CDR3 DNA only, 60 bases that are in frame from base 1. For this chain, trimming is 4 bases at the V end and 0 bases at the J end, and the number of junction bases without a gene match is 19. Peripheral blood CD8+ and CD4+ T cells from healthy donors, Susac syndrome patients and multiple sclerosis patients were profiled using high-throughput TCR beta sequencing. The multiple sclerosis controls were treatment-naive patients whose relapsing-remitting disease, either stable or active, fulfilled the revised McDonald criteria. Bulk CD8+ and CD4+ T cells were purified magnetically by negative isolation, whereas CD8+ TEMRA cells were enriched by FACS. Blood was collected in EDTA tubes and processed within 24 hours, with PBMCs isolated through density gradient centrifugation. PBMCs intended for TCR sequencing were cryopreserved in liquid nitrogen and thawed later in a water bath at 37 degrees C. Purity of sorted or isolated CD4+, CD8+ and CD8+ TEMRA cells was at least 90%.

The chain couples TRBV5-1 to TRBJ2-1; 7 bases in between match TRBD2. The sample comprised CD8+ T cells from PBMCs. This clonotype was obtained from a human donor with multiple sclerosis. The CDR3 in this case is CASSPLLGLLLPSSYNEQFF. The DNA sequence is as follows: TGCGCCAGCAGCCCTCTTCTGGGACTACTATTACCTAGCTCCTACAATGAGCAGTTCTTC.